This TCR beta chain is from a study of T cells in Graves' hyperthyroidism and ophthalmopathy (dated by TCRdb to the late 2010s). Concerning the study at large: Peripheral blood samples were taken at the time of initial diagnosis, prior to any treatment. TCR V-J signatures able to tell the groups apart were searched for in a discovery cohort of about a hundred patients, of whom about 40 had Graves' ophthalmopathy and 57 had stable Graves' hyperthyroidism. Prospective prediction of ophthalmopathy was tested in an independent validation cohort consisting of 18 to 20 hyperthyroidism patients and around 16 patients who later progressed to ophthalmopathy. The 95 to 100 discovery patients were randomly divided into training and test sets at a 7:3 ratio. The study also compared thyroid tissue and blood T-cell repertoires from about six Graves' hyperthyroidism patients. Following sampling, methimazole starting at 30 mg daily was given to hyperthyroidism patients, and high-dose intravenous methylprednisolone was given to ophthalmopathy patients. The paper reports TCR Vbeta CDR3 sequencing of over 120 peripheral blood samples: approximately 43 ophthalmopathy, some 80 hyperthyroidism and 17 progressor patients.

Note on this clonotype: The antigen this receptor binds is unknown. Per-base qualities were not stored, and no clone one base away is much larger.

The investigation overall reported the following: In validation, the model predicted progression to ophthalmopathy with 60% to 71% sensitivity and approximately 78% specificity, a median of roughly seven months before onset. Sample size was not statistically predetermined, and investigators were not blinded to group allocation. A model built on a 13 V-J signature distinguished ophthalmopathy from stable hyperthyroidism, reaching 85% to 90% sensitivity and around 81% specificity in cross-validation and 80%/75% in testing. Most expanded thyroid clonotypes (frequency above 0.001) were also found in blood, which suggests that blood repertoires may mirror thyroid immune responses.

TCR beta CDR3 regions were amplified from RNA transcripts. For the first round of RT-PCR on the TCR CDR3, the HTBI primer set was used together with the Qiagen OneStep RT-PCR kit. A second multiplex PCR round built the libraries, followed by size selection and purification. Paired-end sequencing of the libraries was performed with 100 bp reads on an Illumina HiSeq2000. Per the source publication's procedure: SOAPnuke was used to process the raw data, removing reads that contained adapters or uncalled bases, had a mean Phred below 15, or lacked an exact match to the constant primer or identifier. COPE v1.2.5 was used to merge high-quality paired reads, and clonotypes were defined as unique nucleotide sequences. MiTCR v1.1 was used to align the clonotypes against IMGT TRBV, TRBD and TRBJ reference segments. Analysis was restricted to V-J combinations with a frequency above 0.0001, which covered 98% to 99.2% of repertoires. A TCS score was defined as the ratio of F50 (clonal expansion) to E x V (chaos), with BLOSUM62-based TCRdist applied between CDR3 peptides within each V-J. Welch's t-statistics and random forest reduced around 510 V-J features to 10 to 15, which were used in a naive Bayes classifier (R e1071). TCRdb reprocessed the public reads (quality trimming at Q25 with fastp, clone calling with MiXCR) and kept in-frame beta chains. CDR3 protein duplicates are merged, each entry listing the most common genes and DNA. TCRdb's processing, not the authors', yielded these V and J calls. The sample table lists 700,000 or so distinct CDR3 sequences, roughly 15% of them with a count of one. The top ten hold around 7.7% of the sample.

Stable Graves' hyperthyroidism was defined as the absence of progression to ophthalmopathy over 18 months of follow-up. The hyperthyroidism patients were between 18 and 65 years old and newly diagnosed, with a disease duration of less than 2 months. The study excluded patients with uncontrolled infections, other autoimmune diseases, pregnancy or lactation. Diagnoses relied on clinical symptoms, serum thyroxine and TRAb, thyroid ultrasound and orbital computed tomography. Ficoll-Paque density gradient centrifugation was used to isolate PBMCs from around 10 ml of fresh peripheral blood. Total RNA was extracted with Trizol reagent, and quality was checked on an Agilent 2100 Bioanalyzer. The sequence was collected from a man between 18 and 29 years old with Graves' hyperthyroidism. Sequenced material: blood.

The sequenced DNA is TGTGCCAGCAGATTAACAGGGGAGAATGAAAAACTGTTTTTT. Its translation is CASRLTGENEKLFF. This receptor chain uses TRBV7-2 and TRBJ1-4; 7 of the junction bases match TRBD1. The CDR3 numbers 14 residues from cysteine through phenylalanine. Only CDR3 DNA is held: 42 bases, read in frame from base 1. For CDR1 and CDR2, the germline V gene lists SGHTA and FQGNSA. Trimming takes 6 bases off V and 5 bases off J; junction bases not matched to a gene: 6.